This T cell receptor (beta chain) was retrieved from a study of blood T cell repertoires in COVID-19. Study-level background: PBMCs, B-cell-depleted T cells, or T cells were the source of the cDNA or gDNA that made up the material.

Trimming shortened V by 7 bases and J by 6 bases, and 15 bases separated the two germline ends. The CDR3 runs to 14 residues. The V gene's germline CDR1 is LGHNT and CDR2 FRNRAP. Sequencing was performed with immunoSEQ multiplex PCR; in TCRdb, only in-frame clones are kept and a portion is missing. Among around 99,000 clones listed, more than 70% were seen once. The specimen was peripheral blood. The chain recombines TRBV12-5 with TRBJ2-2; D is unclear. This receptor was obtained from a man aged 70-80 years with acute or convalescent COVID-19. CDR3 protein: CASDDPYRAGELFF. The CDR3 coding sequence is TGTGCTAGTGACGATCCCTATCGGGCCGGGGAGCTGTTTTTT.